This T cell receptor beta chain originates from a study of T cells in Graves' hyperthyroidism and ophthalmopathy. This clonotype appeared many times. The antigen is unknown. Patients were excluded for uncontrolled infection, other autoimmune disease, pregnancy or lactation. The diagnoses drew upon clinical symptoms, serum thyroxine and TRAb, thyroid ultrasound and orbital computed tomography. Amplification targeted TCR beta CDR3 regions from RNA transcripts. The TCR CDR3 first-round RT-PCR relied on the HTBI primer set. Each CDR3 protein is one row after TCRdb ran MiXCR on the multiplex PCR reads. The repertoire holds hundreds of thousands of distinct CDR3 sequences, with roughly 14% as singletons. General study results and limits: Ophthalmopathy was model-predicted a median approximately 6.4 months pre-onset. Ophthalmopathy and stable hyperthyroidism were separated by a 13 V-J model.

The sequenced sample consisted of blood. The TCR originated in a young man with Graves' ophthalmopathy.

Written as DNA, the CDR3 is TGTGCCAGTAAAAAGGGGGGCTGGGAGACCCAGTACTTC. This sequence encodes CASKKGGWETQYF. The J gene is TRBJ2-5, the V gene TRBV12-3 or TRBV12-4; D tentatively fits TRBD1 or TRBD2 (6 bases each). Trimming took off 9 bases at V and 5 bases at J, with 16 bases between the two ends. The CDR3 length is 13 residues.